This is a list of T cell receptor beta chains from one sample in a study of T-cell reconstitution after alpha-beta-depleted transplantation in children. TCRdb independently ran MiXCR on the PCR reads; one entry per CDR3 protein. The top ten hold about 1.1% of the sample, which has about 690,000 distinct CDR3 sequences, approximately 16% seen once. This material consisted of PBMCs from the stem cell graft donor, taken from the stem cell graft. The source of these receptors is a human donor who donated a stem cell graft to a child with acute myeloid leukemia. The CDR3 runs from the conserved cysteine through the conserved F or W. D genes are given only for firm matches. Part of the rows lack a size; the others show once, few, many or a class for expanded clones.

>12|-|TRBJ1-1|many|TRBV20-1
CSARPQSTEAFF
TGCAGTGCTAGACCCCAATCCACTGAAGCTTTCTTT
>16|TRBD1|TRBJ1-2|many|TRBV20-1
CSARLQGARYAYGYTF
TGCAGTGCTAGACTACAGGGGGCGCGATACGCCTATGGCTACACCTTC
>15|-|TRBJ1-4|-|TRBV15
CATSRDMGRGEKLFF
TGTGCCACCAGCAGAGATATGGGGAGAGGGGAAAAACTGTTTTTT
>13|-|TRBJ1-5|-|TRBV24-1
CATGGVSNQPQHF
TGTGCCACCGGGGGGGTTAGCAATCAGCCCCAGCATTTT
>17|TRBD2|TRBJ2-5|-|TRBV7-2
CASSRGLAGGLQETQYF
TGTGCCAGCAGCCGTGGACTAGCGGGGGGGCTCCAAGAGACCCAGTACTTC
>14|-|TRBJ2-1|-|TRBV7-2
CASSPNRGANEQFF
TGTGCCAGCAGCCCAAACCGGGGGGCGAATGAGCAGTTCTTC
>13|TRBD1|TRBJ1-5|many|TRBV30
CAWSVQGNQPQHF
TGTGCCTGGAGTGTACAGGGGAATCAGCCCCAGCATTTT
>15|TRBD1|TRBJ2-5|many|TRBV29-1
CSVSGTAPSQETQYF
TGCAGCGTCAGTGGGACAGCCCCCTCACAAGAGACCCAGTACTTC
>16|TRBD2|TRBJ2-3|-|TRBV20-1
CSAPPGLAGGTDTQYF
TGCAGTGCTCCGCCGGGACTAGCGGGAGGCACAGATACGCAGTATTTT
>12|TRBD2|TRBJ2-7|many|TRBV5-6
CASSFGGGEQYF
TGTGCCAGCAGCTTTGGGGGGGGCGAGCAGTACTTC
>17|-|TRBJ1-6|many|TRBV20-1
CSARDMGSLSYNSPLHF
TGCAGTGCTAGAGATATGGGCAGTCTCTCCTATAATTCACCCCTCCACTTT
>15|-|TRBJ1-1|many|TRBV5-5
CASSTYGGARTEAFF
TGTGCCAGCAGCACTTACGGGGGCGCGCGGACTGAAGCTTTCTTT
>14|-|TRBJ2-7|few|TRBV7-2
CASSNGPSSYEQYF
TGTGCCAGCAGCAACGGACCTTCTTCCTACGAGCAGTACTTC
>14|TRBD1|TRBJ1-4|many|TRBV20-1
CSANNRGLEEKLFF
TGCAGTGCTAACAACAGGGGGCTGGAAGAAAAACTGTTTTTT
>16|-|TRBJ2-1|many|TRBV15
CATSRVGQALYNEQFF
TGTGCCACCAGCAGGGTGGGTCAGGCCCTTTACAATGAGCAGTTCTTC
>15|-|TRBJ2-3|many|TRBV7-3
CATTLGSLGISTQYF
TGTGCCACGACACTGGGGTCCCTCGGAATTAGTACGCAGTATTTT
>13|TRBD1|TRBJ1-2|-|TRBV7-9
CASSRDSFYGYTF
TGTGCCAGCAGCCGGGACAGCTTCTATGGCTACACCTTC
>14|-|TRBJ2-5|few|TRBV12-5
CASGSRPLEETQYF
TGTGCTAGTGGTTCCCGGCCCCTAGAAGAGACCCAGTACTTC
>17|-|TRBJ2-7|-|TRBV27
CASSLSFGPGSSYEQYF
TGTGCCAGCAGTTTATCCTTCGGACCGGGGAGCTCCTACGAGCAGTACTTC
>13|-|TRBJ2-3|-|TRBV20-1
CSATGLPRRTQYF
TGCAGTGCTACGGGACTCCCCAGACGTACGCAGTATTTT
>14|-|TRBJ2-3|-|TRBV5-1
CASSIPASADTQYF
TGCGCCAGCAGCATACCTGCCTCCGCAGATACGCAGTATTTT
>15|-|TRBJ1-2|-|TRBV4-1
CASSIGGRPAYGYTF
TGCGCCAGCAGCATTGGGGGCCGGCCGGCCTATGGCTACACCTTC
>13|-|TRBJ2-5|few|TRBV20-1
CSAPGVFGETQYF
TGCAGTGCCCCGGGGGTGTTCGGGGAGACCCAGTACTTC
>13|TRBD1|TRBJ1-2|many|TRBV7-8
CASSQGVGYGYTF
TGTGCCAGCAGCCAGGGGGTAGGGTATGGCTACACCTTC
>14|TRBD2|TRBJ2-3|-|TRBV24-1
CATRSRLATDTQYF
TGTGCCACCAGATCCAGACTAGCCACAGATACGCAGTATTTT